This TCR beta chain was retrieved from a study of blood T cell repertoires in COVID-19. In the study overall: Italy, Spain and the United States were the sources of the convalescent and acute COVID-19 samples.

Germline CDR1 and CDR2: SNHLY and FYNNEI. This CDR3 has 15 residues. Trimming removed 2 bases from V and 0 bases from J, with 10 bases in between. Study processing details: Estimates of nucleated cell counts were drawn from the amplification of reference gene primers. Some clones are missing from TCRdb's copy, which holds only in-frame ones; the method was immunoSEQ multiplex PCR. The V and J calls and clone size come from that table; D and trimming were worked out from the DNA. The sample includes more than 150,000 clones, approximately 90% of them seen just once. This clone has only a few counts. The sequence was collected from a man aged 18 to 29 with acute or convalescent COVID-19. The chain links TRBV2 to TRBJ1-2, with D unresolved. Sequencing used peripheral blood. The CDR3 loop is CASSERGFPNYGYTF. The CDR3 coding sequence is TGTGCCAGCAGTGAACGTGGCTTTCCTAACTATGGCTACACCTTC.